The 3 T cell receptor beta chains in this list originate from one sample, sequenced in a study of Ad26.COV2.S vaccination and SARS-CoV-2 variants. The treatment here: over 15 received Ad26.COV2.S at low or high dose, single or two shots; 5 received placebo; per-sample allocation not given. On day 63 after the first injection, vaccine and placebo recipients gave samples. Sequenced by immunoSEQ multiplex PCR; TCRdb stores in-frame clones only, minus some. In the table there are about 350,000 clones, roughly 85% of which are singletons. The specimen comprised peripheral blood, sampled in a trial of Ad26.COV2.S vaccine versus placebo. These receptors were collected from a person aged 18-60 years who received the Ad26.COV2.S COVID-19 vaccine or a placebo.

The chain recombines TRBV12-5 with TRBJ2-2, with 7 bases matching TRBD1. V gave up 4 bases and J gave up 1 base; unmatched junction bases: 6. The CDR3 is 16 amino acids. In germline, CDR1 is LGHNT, CDR2 FRNRAP. The CDR3 DNA follows: TGTGCTAGTGGTTCGAACCGGGACAGGAACACCGGGGAGCTGTTTTTT. Its protein is CASGSNRDRNTGELFF.

There are a few counts of this clone. J is TRBJ1-1 and V is TRBV28; tentative D call: TRBD1 (5 bases). The V gene's germline CDR1 is MDHEN and CDR2 SYDVKM. CDR3 length: 13 residues. The V end was cut by 2 bases, the J end by 6 bases, with 10 bases between. The DNA of the CDR3 is TGTGCCAGCAGTTTAAACAGGATACCTGAAGCTTTCTTT. Protein: CASSLNRIPEAFF.

The chain is built from TRBV15 and TRBJ2-1; the D is unclear. V was trimmed by 0 bases and J by 5 bases, leaving 8 bases between them. CDR3 length equals 14 residues. The germline CDR1 and CDR2 sequences are LNHNV and YYDKDF (reference sequence). CDR3 DNA: TGTGCCACCAGCAGAGATGTTACAGACAATGAGCAGTTCTTC. Its translation: CATSRDVTDNEQFF.